A selection of T cell receptor beta chains follows, all from one sample in a study of T cell changes during pregnancy in multiple sclerosis. The assay was immunoSEQ multiplex PCR, and TCRdb's table has in-frame clones only and misses some. The table lists 40,000 to 45,000 clones, approximately 92% of them singletons, with approximately 0.7% in the top ten. The specimen comprised CD4+ T cells from peripheral blood mononuclear cells, sampled before pregnancy. The receptors here all came from a female donor with multiple sclerosis, enrolled in a pregnancy study. CDR3s include the opening cysteine and the closing phenylalanine or tryptophan. D genes are given only for firm matches. Not all rows give a size; the values are once, few, many and, for expanded clones, a class.

clone_size | j_call | cdr3_length | v_call | d_call | cdr3_nt | cdr3_aa
- | TRBJ1-1 | 13 | TRBV5-1 | - | TGCGCCAGCAGCTTGGGCAGTCTGACTGAAGCTTTCTTT | CASSLGSLTEAFF
once | TRBJ2-7 | 12 | TRBV7-9 | - | TGTGCCAGCAGCTTTAACATCCAGGAGCAGTACTTC | CASSFNIQEQYF
- | TRBJ2-7 | 14 | TRBV28 | TRBD2 | TGTGCCAGCAGTTTTAGCGGGAGGGGTCCCGAGCAGTACTTC | CASSFSGRGPEQYF
- | TRBJ2-6 | 17 | TRBV25-1 | - | TGTGCCACCAGACACAGGAGTGGATTCTCTGGGGCCAACGTCCTGACTTTC | CATRHRSGFSGANVLTF
- | TRBJ2-7 | 14 | TRBV25-1 | - | TGTGCCAGCGTTGGTCGGGGGATGACCTACGAGCAGTACTTC | CASVGRGMTYEQYF
- | TRBJ1-2 | 14 | TRBV19 | TRBD1 | TGTGCCAGTATCTCGAGGGGACAGAACTATGGCTACACCTTC | CASISRGQNYGYTF
- | TRBJ2-1 | 13 | TRBV6-6 | - | TGTGCCAGCAGTTACGGACTATGGGATGAGCAGTTCTTC | CASSYGLWDEQFF
once | TRBJ2-7 | 17 | TRBV5-6 | TRBD1 | TGTGCCAGCAGCTTGGCCTTTTTTAAGACAGGGGTAAACGAGCAGTACTTC | CASSLAFFKTGVNEQYF
- | TRBJ2-7 | 15 | TRBV6-5 | - | TGTGCCAGCAGTCCCCTCCGCGGGACCATCTACGAGCAGTACTTC | CASSPLRGTIYEQYF
once | TRBJ2-5 | 14 | TRBV11-1 | TRBD1 | TGTGCCAGCAGCTCTCAGGGGGCGATGGAGACCCAGTACTTC | CASSSQGAMETQYF
- | TRBJ2-1 | 13 | TRBV19 | TRBD1 | TGTGCCAGTAGTATGGGACAGCCCAATGAGCAGTTCTTC | CASSMGQPNEQFF
once | TRBJ2-5 | 17 | TRBV5-1 | - | TGCGCCAGCAGCTTGGCGTTAGCGGTAGGGTACCAAGAGACCCAGTACTTC | CASSLALAVGYQETQYF
- | TRBJ2-5 | 16 | TRBV11-2 | TRBD2 | TGTGCCAGCAGCTCCCTAGCGGGAGGTCCTCAGGGGGCCCAGTACTTC | CASSSLAGGPQGAQYF
- | TRBJ2-1 | 14 | TRBV10-2 | - | TGCGCCAGCTGGGGAGGGGGATCCTACAATGAGCAGTTCTTC | CASWGGGSYNEQFF
- | TRBJ2-5 | 14 | TRBV5-6 | TRBD1 | TGTGCCAGCAGCTTGCTACAGGGGGGAGAGACCCAGTACTTC | CASSLLQGGETQYF
- | TRBJ2-7 | 13 | TRBV5-4 | - | TGTGCCAGCAGCTTGGAGGGAAGGAGGGAGCAGTACTTC | CASSLEGRREQYF
- | TRBJ2-5 | 14 | TRBV28 | - | TGTGCCAGCAGGGACCCGGGACTCCAAGAGACCCAGTACTTC | CASRDPGLQETQYF
once | TRBJ2-7 | 16 | TRBV4-1 | TRBD2 | TGCGCCAGCAGCCAAGCTCCCGGGACTAGCGTGTACGAGCAGTACTTC | CASSQAPGTSVYEQYF
- | TRBJ2-6 | 17 | TRBV19 | - | TGTGCCAGTAGTTCAGGGGAGTCCTATTCTGGGGCCAACGTCCTGACTTTC | CASSSGESYSGANVLTF
- | TRBJ1-1 | 16 | TRBV2 | TRBD1 | TGTGCCAGCAGGGACCCGGGACAGGGGGTCTCCGATGAAGCTTTCTTT | CASRDPGQGVSDEAFF
- | TRBJ2-3 | 14 | TRBV2 | - | TGTGCCAGCCGGGGGTGGACTAGCACAGATACGCAGTATTTT | CASRGWTSTDTQYF
- | TRBJ2-3 | 13 | TRBV4-2 | - | TGTGCCAGCAGCCAAGATCGTGTAGATACGCAGTATTTT | CASSQDRVDTQYF
- | TRBJ2-7 | 12 | TRBV28 | - | TGTGCCAGCACTGAGAGCTCCTACGAGCAGTACTTC | CASTESSYEQYF
- | TRBJ2-7 | 15 | TRBV11-2 | TRBD2 | TGTGCCAGCAGACCCACTAGCGGGGCCTCCTACGAGCAGTACTTC | CASRPTSGASYEQYF
- | TRBJ2-7 | 15 | TRBV5-1 | - | TGCGCCAGCAGCTTGGGAGCGCCCGCCCAGAACGAGCAGTACTTC | CASSLGAPAQNEQYF
- | TRBJ2-3 | 16 | TRBV10-3 | - | TGTGCCATCAGACCTACAGCGGGCCCCCAGCGCGATACGCAGTATTTT | CAIRPTAGPQRDTQYF
- | TRBJ2-2 | 13 | TRBV28 | - | TGTGCCAGCAGTTTATTAGCTTCAGGGGAGCTGTTTTTT | CASSLLASGELFF
- | TRBJ2-6 | 17 | TRBV7-9 | TRBD1 | TGTGCCAGCAGCTTTGGGACAGGGAACTCTGGGGCCAACGTCCTGACTTTC | CASSFGTGNSGANVLTF